Listed below are T cell receptor beta chains from one sample, sequenced in a study of cytomegalovirus exposure and HLA in healthy donors. Sequencing was performed with immunoSEQ multiplex PCR; in TCRdb, only in-frame clones are kept and a portion is missing. The table has about 140,000 clones, 79% seen once. The sample comprised PBMCs. These receptors came from a female donor in good health and CMV-seronegative. Both conserved end residues are part of each CDR3. Each record gives: J gene, V gene, D gene, clone size, CDR3 DNA, CDR3 protein. D genes are given only for firm matches. Clone size is stated in some rows and not others, as once, few, many or a class when expanded.

>TRBJ2-1|TRBV28|NA|NA
TGTGCCAGCAGTGCGGGGAGGGGGTCCTACAATGAGCAGTTCTTC
CASSAGRGSYNEQFF
>TRBJ1-5|TRBV7-2|NA|NA
TGTGCCAGCAGCTTAGAAAAGCTTAGCAATCAGCCCCAGCATTTT
CASSLEKLSNQPQHF
>TRBJ2-7|TRBV5-8|NA|NA
TGTGCCAGCACCCGACAGGGAGGAGCCTACGAGCAGTACTTC
CASTRQGGAYEQYF
>TRBJ1-1|TRBV7-8|NA|NA
TGTGCCAGCAGCCCTCAGGGAGGGGGTGAAGCTTTCTTT
CASSPQGGGEAFF
>TRBJ2-7|TRBV7-2|NA|NA
TGTGCCAGCAGCTTAGTAGGTCAGGACTCCTACGAGCAGTACTTC
CASSLVGQDSYEQYF
>TRBJ2-7|TRBV5-1|TRBD2|NA
TGCGCCAGCAGCTTGGAGGGTAGCGGGAGCGTACACGAGCAGTACTTC
CASSLEGSGSVHEQYF
>TRBJ2-2|TRBV11-3|NA|NA
TGTGCCAGCAGCTCCATCACCGGGGAGCTGTTTTTT
CASSSITGELFF
>TRBJ2-5|TRBV7-9|NA|NA
TGTGCCAGCAGCCCCAGGGGAGTAGAGACCCAGTACTTC
CASSPRGVETQYF
>TRBJ1-4|TRBV6-1|TRBD1|NA
TGTGCCAGCACCCCTAGACAGGGCAGTGAAAAACTGTTTTTT
CASTPRQGSEKLFF
>TRBJ2-1|TRBV7-9|TRBD2|NA
TGTGCCATTCCTCCGGGACTAGAGTACAATGAGCAGTTCTTC
CAIPPGLEYNEQFF
>TRBJ1-4|TRBV2|TRBD1|NA
TGTGCCAGCAGTGAGCCCCGTAGGGGGACAGAGCCTGCAACTAATGAAAAACTGTTTTTT
CASSEPRRGTEPATNEKLFF
>TRBJ2-3|TRBV30|TRBD2|once
TGTGCCTGCCTCGGACTAGCGGGATTGACTAGCACAGATACGCAGTATTTT
CACLGLAGLTSTDTQYF
>TRBJ2-1|TRBV5-6|TRBD2|NA
TGTGCCAGCAGCAGCTTGGTGCCTAGCGGTCCCTCGGAGCAGTTCTTC
CASSSLVPSGPSEQFF
>TRBJ1-1|TRBV19|NA|NA
TGTGCCAGTAGGCGGGGTAGGACTGAAGCTTTCTTT
CASRRGRTEAFF
>TRBJ1-4|TRBV5-1|TRBD1|NA
TGCGCCAGCAGCCCGGGGGACAGTTTGTCTAATGAAAAACTGTTTTTT
CASSPGDSLSNEKLFF
>TRBJ2-1|TRBV28|NA|NA
TGTGCCAGCAGAACCCCCGGGACCCGGGGGAGTGTTGAGCAGTTCTTC
CASRTPGTRGSVEQFF
>TRBJ2-2|TRBV9|NA|NA
TGTGCCAGCAGCCTGAACAGGGTCTCGAACACCGGGGAGCTGTTTTTT
CASSLNRVSNTGELFF
>TRBJ1-1|TRBV4-2|NA|NA
TGTGCCAGCAGCCAACCCGGGACGGCGGGAAGTGATGCTTTCTTT
CASSQPGTAGSDAFF
>TRBJ2-7|TRBV5-1|NA|NA
TGCGCCAGCAGCTTGGCGGTTGGAGGGACCATTTCCTACGAGCAGTACTTC
CASSLAVGGTISYEQYF
>TRBJ1-1|TRBV30|NA|NA
TGTGCCTGGAGTGTACAGTCAGTAGAAGCTTTCTTT
CAWSVQSVEAFF
>TRBJ2-1|TRBV30|TRBD2|once
TGTGCCTGGAGTGTTTGGCTGAGCGGGAGGGTTAATGAGCAGTTCTTC
CAWSVWLSGRVNEQFF
>TRBJ2-2|TRBV6-6|NA|few
TGTGCCAGCAGTCCTACCCTACGTGCCGGGGAGCTGTTTTTT
CASSPTLRAGELFF
>TRBJ2-1|TRBV11-2|NA|NA
TGTGCCAGCAGTGCTGCCTGGGGGCCCTACAATGAGCAGTTCTTC
CASSAAWGPYNEQFF
>TRBJ2-1|TRBV12-5|TRBD1|NA
TGTGCTAGTGGACTGCTCCGGGACAGGGAAAAGCGTATGCAGTTCTTC
CASGLLRDREKRMQFF
>TRBJ2-7|TRBV11-3|NA|NA
TGTGCCAGCAGCAAATCTTACGAGCAGTACTTC
CASSKSYEQYF
>TRBJ2-2|TRBV6-4|TRBD1|NA
TGTGCCAGCAGGGGACAGGGGGAGAACACCGGGGAGCTGTTTTTT
CASRGQGENTGELFF
>TRBJ1-1|TRBV5-1|TRBD1|NA
TGCGCCAGCAGCTTGGTCGACAGGGTAACAACTTTCTTT
CASSLVDRVTTFF
>TRBJ1-1|TRBV30|TRBD1|few
TGTGCCTGGAGTGTAGCAGGGGGCACTGAAGCTTTCTTT
CAWSVAGGTEAFF
>TRBJ2-7|TRBV19|TRBD1|NA
TGTGCCAGTAGTCGGACAGGGGTCTCCTACGAGCAGTACTTC
CASSRTGVSYEQYF
>TRBJ2-7|TRBV25-1|TRBD1|NA
TGTGCCAGCAGTGTTACGCCGGGACAGGCGTTGTACGAGCAGTACTTC
CASSVTPGQALYEQYF
>TRBJ2-1|TRBV4-3|NA|NA
TGCGCCAGCAGCCAAGATAATAGACCGGGTGAGCAGTTCTTC
CASSQDNRPGEQFF
>TRBJ2-3|TRBV27|TRBD2|NA
TGTGCCAGCAGTCGGAGACTAGCGGGCTATAGCACAGATACGCAGTATTTT
CASSRRLAGYSTDTQYF
>TRBJ2-7|TRBV11-2|TRBD2|NA
TGTGCCAGCAGCTTAGGAGCCTGGTCTAGCGGTACCTACGAGCAGTACTTC
CASSLGAWSSGTYEQYF
>TRBJ2-5|TRBV7-7|NA|NA
TGTGCTAGCAGCTTAGGCGTCGGGGGTGGGGAGACCCAGTACTTC
CASSLGVGGGETQYF
>TRBJ2-2|TRBV19|NA|few
TGTGCCAGTAGTGCCCGGAGCGGTGAGCGACCGAACACCGGGGAGCTGTTTTTT
CASSARSGERPNTGELFF
>TRBJ2-7|TRBV2|NA|once
TGTGCCAGCACCGAGGACTCCTCCTATCGGTACTTC
CASTEDSSYRYF
>TRBJ2-7|TRBV6-1|NA|few
TGTGCCAGCGAGGGTATCCGGACGTACTCCTACGAGCAGTACTTC
CASEGIRTYSYEQYF
>TRBJ1-5|TRBV19|TRBD1|NA
TGTGCCAGTAGTATCCAAGTCTGGGGACAGACGAGAGCCTATAGCAATCAGCCCCAGCATTTT
CASSIQVWGQTRAYSNQPQHF
>TRBJ2-1|TRBV5-1|TRBD2|NA
TGCGCCAGCACCCAGACTAGCGGGGGGGCCTACAATGAGCAGTTCTTC
CASTQTSGGAYNEQFF
>TRBJ1-2|TRBV19|TRBD1|NA
TGTGCCAGTAGGAAGACAGGGAACTATGGCTACACCTTC
CASRKTGNYGYTF
>TRBJ1-6|TRBV6-6|NA|once
TGTGCCAGCATCAGGGCCGGTAATTCACCCCTCCACTTT
CASIRAGNSPLHF
>TRBJ1-1|TRBV21-1|NA|NA
TGTGCCAGCAGCACTACAGGGTACACTGAAGCTTTCTTT
CASSTTGYTEAFF
>TRBJ2-2|TRBV5-1|NA|few
TGCGCCAGCAGCTTGGACACAGGAGACGGGGAGCTGTTTTTT
CASSLDTGDGELFF
>TRBJ2-7|TRBV4-1|TRBD1|few
TGCGCCAGCAGCCAATCCGGGACAGACGACGAGCAGTACTTC
CASSQSGTDDEQYF
>TRBJ1-2|TRBV4-3|NA|NA
TGCGCCAGCAGCCAAGGAGTCGGCGGGGGCTACACCTTC
CASSQGVGGGYTF
>TRBJ2-7|TRBV5-1|NA|NA
TGCGCCACCCGAGAGGGTCGCTCCTACGAGCAGTACTTC
CATREGRSYEQYF
>TRBJ1-5|TRBV9|TRBD1|once
TGTGCCAGCAGCGTAGCAGGGACAGCGTATCAGCCCCAGCATTTT
CASSVAGTAYQPQHF
>TRBJ2-1|TRBV2|TRBD2|NA
TGTGCCAGCAGTCCATCGGGGGGTGTGCCTTCCTCCTACAATGAGCAGTTCTTC
CASSPSGGVPSSYNEQFF
>TRBJ2-1|TRBV6-5|TRBD1|NA
TGTGCCAGCAGTCGACAGGGTTCCCACAATGAGCAGTTCTTC
CASSRQGSHNEQFF
>TRBJ1-3|TRBV7-2|TRBD1|NA
TGTGCCAGCAGCCCCGGACAGGGGAACACCATATATTTT
CASSPGQGNTIYF
>TRBJ2-7|TRBV28|TRBD1|NA
TGTGCCAGCAGAACCGGGACAGGGGCCTCGGAGCAGTACTTC
CASRTGTGASEQYF
>TRBJ2-7|TRBV28|TRBD1|NA
TGTGCCAGCAGCTCTCGATTCGCGGGACAGGGGGTCGAGCAGTACTTC
CASSSRFAGQGVEQYF